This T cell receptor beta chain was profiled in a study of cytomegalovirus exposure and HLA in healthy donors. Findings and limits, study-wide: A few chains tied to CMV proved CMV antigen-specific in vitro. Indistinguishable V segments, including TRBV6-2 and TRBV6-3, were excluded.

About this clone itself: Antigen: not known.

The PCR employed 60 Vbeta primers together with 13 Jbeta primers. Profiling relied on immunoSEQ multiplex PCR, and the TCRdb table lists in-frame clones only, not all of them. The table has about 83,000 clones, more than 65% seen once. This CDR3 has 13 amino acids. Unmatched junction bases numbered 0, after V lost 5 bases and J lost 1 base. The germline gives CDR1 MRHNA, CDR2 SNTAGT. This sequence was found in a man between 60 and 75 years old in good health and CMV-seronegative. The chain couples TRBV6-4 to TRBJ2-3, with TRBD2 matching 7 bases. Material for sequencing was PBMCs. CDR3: CASSSGGTDTQYF. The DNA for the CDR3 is TGTGCCAGCAGTAGCGGGGGCACAGATACGCAGTATTTT.